The 14 T cell receptor beta chains given below trace back to one sample, sequenced in a study of response to subunit inactivated influenza vaccine. TCRdb itself ran the RT-PCR reads through MiXCR, one entry per CDR3 protein. The profile shows more than 600,000 distinct CDR3 sequences, less than 20% of them singletons. The sample was PBMCs from blood, taken 5 to 6 days after vaccination. The receptor source for this set is a man in his fifties or sixties who received an inactivated influenza vaccine.

In its sample, this clonotype was seen a few times. The J gene is TRBJ2-7, the V gene TRBV20-1, with D possibly TRBD2 on 5 matching bases. The CDR3 length is 13 residues. The germline gives CDR1 DFQATT, CDR2 SNEGSKA (reference sequence). V shed 3 bases and J shed 5 bases, with 14 bases lying between them. The CDR3 DNA reads as TGCAGTGCTAGTCTTGCGGGTTCCCACGAGCAGTACTTC. It yields the protein CSASLAGSHEQYF.

The gene calls are TRBV20-1 and TRBJ2-1; 8 bases match TRBD1. This CDR3 spans 16 amino acids. The V and J ends lost 0 bases and 4 bases, in that order; junction bases with no gene match: 8. Germline loops: CDR1 DFQATT, CDR2 SNEGSKA (reference sequence). CDR3: CSARDGTGGLYNEQFF. The CDR3 DNA is TGCAGTGCTAGAGATGGGACAGGTGGATTATACAATGAGCAGTTCTTC.

J is TRBJ2-5 and V is TRBV5-1, with D possibly matching TRBD1 (5 bases). The V and J ends lost 0 bases and 5 bases respectively, with 11 bases between them. Germline loops: CDR1 SGHRS, CDR2 YFSETQ. The CDR3 is 14 amino acids. CDR3 bases: TGCGCCAGCAGCTTGGTGAGCAGGGATGAGACCCAGTACTTC. Translating gives CASSLVSRDETQYF.

This clonotype has only a few counts. The chain combines TRBV5-1 with TRBJ2-5; 8 bases align to TRBD2. Trimming at V came to 4 bases and at J to 4 bases, leaving 9 bases not matched to a gene. Germline V gene data show CDR1 as SGHRS and CDR2 as YFSETQ. The CDR3 sequence is 15 residues long. CDR3 DNA sequence: TGCGCCAGCAGCACACCGGGACTAGTTGGAGAGACCCAGTACTTC. Its translation: CASSTPGLVGETQYF. The full variable domain, in which reference TRBV5-1 and TRBJ2-5 provide the parts outside the CDR3, is KAGVTQTPRYLIKTRGQQVTLSCSPISGHRSVSWYQQTPGQGLQFLFEYFSETQRNKGNFPGRFSGRQFSNSRSEMNVSTLELGDSALYLCASSTPGLVGETQYFGPGTRLLVL.

This chain links TRBV12-3 or TRBV12-4 with TRBJ2-3; 7 nucleotides match TRBD2. With 1 base clipped from V and 4 bases from J, the junction kept 11 bases outside the gene matches. The CDR3 loop spans 17 amino acids. The CDR3, as DNA: TGTGCCAGCAGTTTAGGGGGAGGGCCTTATGCTTCAGATACGCAGTATTTT. Its protein is CASSLGGGPYASDTQYF.

This rearrangement joins TRBV7-9 to TRBJ1-1, with 7 nucleotides matching TRBD1. Looked up from germline, CDR1 is SEHNR and CDR2 is FQNEAQ (reference sequence). The V gene end was trimmed by 6 bases and the J gene end by 4 bases; junction bases not matched to a gene: 8. This CDR3 has 14 residues. The CDR3 DNA follows: TGTGCCAGCAGACGACAGGGCGGGAGCACTGAAGCTTTCTTT. The encoded protein is CASRRQGGSTEAFF. The full variable domain, its missing parts supplied by reference TRBV7-9 and TRBJ1-1, is DTGVSQNPRHKITKRGQNVTFRCDPISEHNRLYWYRQTLGQGPEFLTYFQNEAQLEKSRLLSDRFSAERPKGSFSTLEIQRTEQGDSAMYLCASRRQGGSTEAFFGQGTRLTVV.

The rearrangement uses TRBV2 and TRBJ1-5, with 7 bases lining up with TRBD1. With V trimmed by 1 base and J by 6 bases, 6 bases remained unmatched. Germline CDR1 SNHLY, CDR2 FYNNEI. The length of the CDR3 is 15 residues. The DNA of the CDR3 is TGTGCCAGCAGTGAAGAGACAGGGATGGCTCAGCCCCAGCATTTT. This translates into CASSEETGMAQPQHF.

The chain recombines TRBV7-6 with TRBJ1-1; D possibly corresponds to TRBD1 (6 bases). V lost 4 bases to trimming and J lost 4 bases, with 16 bases between them. The length of the CDR3 is 15 residues. Germline V gene lookup returns CDR1 SGHVS and CDR2 FNYEAQ. Here the CDR3 reads CASSWASGAGTEAFF. The CDR3 nucleotides are TGTGCCAGCAGCTGGGCGTCGGGGGCCGGCACTGAAGCTTTCTTT.

This clonotype was counted a few times. The chain has TRBV20-1 and TRBJ2-5, with 11 bases fitting TRBD1. V shed 4 bases, J shed 2 bases, and the junction held 6 bases outside the gene matches. The CDR3 is 15 amino acids. Germline-derived CDR1 and CDR2 are DFQATT and SNEGSKA (reference sequence). The CDR3 loop is CSANGQGAKQETQYF. Here the CDR3 DNA reads TGCAGTGCTAACGGACAGGGGGCTAAGCAAGAGACCCAGTACTTC.

Only a few counts were recorded for this clonotype. The chain is built from TRBV7-9 and TRBJ1-2, with a possible D match to TRBD1 (6 bases). Germline V gene lookup returns CDR1 SEHNR and CDR2 FQNEAQ (reference sequence). The ends were cut back, 4 bases at V and 5 bases at J, with 17 bases in the middle. The CDR3 length is 15 residues. The CDR3 loop reads CASSSRRSGAYGYTF. As DNA, the CDR3 is TGTGCCAGCAGCTCCCGCCGGTCAGGGGCGTATGGCTACACCTTC.

DNA for the CDR3: TGCGCCAGCAGCTTTGGGACTAGCGGAGCTTACGAGCAGTACTTC. Translating gives CASSFGTSGAYEQYF. The chain couples TRBV5-1 to TRBJ2-7, with TRBD2 matching 11 bases. CDR1 SGHRS and CDR2 YFSETQ come from the germline V gene. CDR3 length: 15 residues. Trimming cost V 2 bases and J 4 bases; bases outside gene matches: 5.

The CDR3 protein is CASSTVAEETQYF. Written as DNA, the CDR3 is TGCGCCAGCAGCACAGTAGCGGAGGAGACCCAGTACTTC. The rearrangement links TRBV5-1 to TRBJ2-5, with D possibly being TRBD2 (6 bases). Germline CDR1 SGHRS, CDR2 YFSETQ. V lost 4 bases and J lost 5, with 12 bases in between. This CDR3 contains 13 residues.

The sample holds many counts of this clonotype. V gene TRBV7-2 combines with J gene TRBJ2-7; a possible D gene is TRBD1 (5 bases). V lost 1 base to trimming and J lost 5 bases, with 15 bases between them. The CDR3 has 15 amino acids. The V gene's germline CDR1 is SGHTA and CDR2 FQGNSA. CDR3 residues: CASSLVAGPSDEQYF. The CDR3 coding sequence is TGTGCCAGCAGCTTAGTAGCAGGGCCTAGTGACGAGCAGTACTTC.

This chain links TRBV4-3 with TRBJ2-1; D perhaps matches TRBD1 (5 bases). Trimming removed 3 bases from V and 2 bases from J, with 11 bases in between. The germline gives CDR1 LGHNA, CDR2 YSLEER. The CDR3 consists of 15 residues. This chain's CDR3 is CASSQTEGAYNEQFF. In DNA form, the CDR3 reads TGCGCCAGCAGCCAGACGGAAGGGGCCTACAATGAGCAGTTCTTC.